One and the same sample provided the 23 T cell receptor beta chains below, sequenced in a study of blood T cell repertoires in COVID-19. Measured with immunoSEQ multiplex PCR; TCRdb has only the in-frame clones, and not every one. The profile shows about 190,000 clones, over 80% of them singletons. Sequencing was performed on PBMCs or T cells enriched from blood (not recorded which). These receptors were collected from a woman aged 25 to 39 who had been exposed to COVID-19.

This chain links TRBV11-2 with TRBJ2-1, with 10 bases aligning to TRBD1. CDR3 length: 14 residues. Looked up from germline, CDR1 is SGHAT and CDR2 is FQNNGV. V was clipped by 5 bases and J by 8 bases; unmatched bases: 6. CDR3 DNA: TGTGCCAGCAGCCCGGACAGGGGGTACTATGAGCAGTTCTTC. This gives the protein CASSPDRGYYEQFF.

This clone was recorded only once. The chain combines TRBV7-2 with TRBJ2-5; 10 bases are a match to TRBD2. Germline V CDR1 and CDR2: SGHTA, FQGNSA. Trimming at V came to 5 bases and at J to 5 bases, leaving 8 bases not matched to a gene. The CDR3 covers 15 residues. The CDR3 nucleotides are TGTGCCAGCAGCCCCGTGGTGGGACTAGCGGAGACCCAGTACTTC. Its translation is CASSPVVGLAETQYF. The full variable domain, rest sourced from reference TRBV7-2 and TRBJ2-5, is GAGVSQSPSNKVTEKGKDVELRCDPISGHTALYWYRQSLGQGLEFLIYFQGNSAPDKSGLPSDRFSAERTGGSVSTLTIQRTQQEDSAVYLCASSPVVGLAETQYFGPGTRLLVL.

The chain uses TRBV18 and TRBJ1-1; possibly TRBD1 for D (5 bases). Germline CDR1 reads KGHSH; CDR2 reads LQKENI. Trimming removed 3 bases from V and 4 bases from J, with 21 bases in between. This CDR3 has 17 residues. CDR3 sequence: CASSPPAVPAGVTEAFF. The CDR3 region has the DNA TGTGCCAGCTCACCTCCGGCGGTCCCCGCGGGGGTCACTGAAGCTTTCTTT.

The CDR3 DNA is TGTGCCAGTAGTCTCGAGGGGGGGGTCTACGAGCAGTACTTC. Translation: CASSLEGGVYEQYF. The rearrangement joins TRBV19 to TRBJ2-7; maybe TRBD2 (7 bases). The CDR3 has 14 residues. V gave up 5 bases and J gave up 3 bases, with 14 bases separating them. The germline gives CDR1 LNHDA, CDR2 SQIVND (reference sequence).

The chain combines TRBV2 with TRBJ1-4; 7 bases are a match to TRBD1. The CDR3 length is 15 residues. Germline assignment: CDR1 SNHLY and CDR2 FYNNEI. Trimming took 10 bases from V and 2 from J; bases not matched to a gene: 10. The CDR3 spells CATKTGLRTNEKLFF. In DNA, the CDR3 is TGTGCCACCAAGACAGGGTTGCGGACTAATGAAAAACTGTTTTTT.

The V call is TRBV4-1, the J call TRBJ1-1; 9 bases are a match to TRBD1. The germline V gene has CDR1 MGHRA and CDR2 YSYEKL. J gave up 5 bases and V 4 bases, and 8 bases lay outside the gene matches. This CDR3 is built from 15 residues. CDR3 coding DNA: TGCGCCAGCAGCCCCCGACAGGGGGGCCCGACTGAAGCTTTCTTT. Translation: CASSPRQGGPTEAFF.

A remark on this clone: The sample holds other DNA sequences that translate to the same CDR3. The V call is TRBV5-1, the J call TRBJ1-1, with TRBD1 identical over 7 bases. V shed 1 base and J 1 base; nucleotides not matched to a gene: 1. Germline V lookup: CDR1 SGHRS, CDR2 YFSETQ. The CDR3 has 14 residues. CDR3: CASSLRQGNTEAFF. The CDR3 region has the DNA TGCGCCAGCAGCTTGCGACAGGGGAACACTGAAGCTTTCTTT.

This chain's CDR3 is CASSLSGTVSNTEAFF. The CDR3 DNA reads TGTGCCAGCAGCTTATCAGGGACAGTTTCGAACACTGAAGCTTTCTTT. The gene calls are TRBV7-8 and TRBJ1-1, with TRBD1 identical over 7 bases. V lost 2 bases, J lost 1 base, and 7 bases stayed unmatched. This CDR3 region has 16 residues. From germline, CDR1 is SGHVS and CDR2 FQNEAQ.

This clone came up a few times. This chain joins TRBV7-2 and TRBJ1-2; possibly TRBD1 for D (6 bases). This CDR3 comprises 13 residues. Germline V lookup: CDR1 SGHTA, CDR2 FQGNSA. V lost 5 bases to trimming and J lost 12 bases, with 19 bases between them. The CDR3 sequence is CASSINLGGSDTF. CDR3 coding DNA: TGTGCCAGCAGCATAAATTTAGGGGGTTCTGACACCTTC.

The chain joins TRBV5-1 to TRBJ1-1; tentative D call: TRBD1 (5 bases). Germline V CDR1 and CDR2: SGHRS, YFSETQ. V was trimmed by 4 bases and J by 5 bases, leaving 15 bases between them. The CDR3 length is 14 residues. CDR3 protein: CASSPLGGGTEAFF. CDR3 sequence (DNA): TGCGCCAGCAGCCCCCTTGGCGGGGGGACTGAAGCTTTCTTT.

The rearrangement joins TRBV7-8 to TRBJ2-7, with a possible D match to TRBD1 (6 bases). Trimming took 4 bases from V and 1 from J, leaving 14 bases between them. Per germline, CDR1 SGHVS and CDR2 FQNEAQ. The CDR3 has 15 residues. The CDR3 DNA reads as TGTGCCAGCAGCTCGATCCCAGGACAGTCCTACGAGCAGTACTTC. Protein: CASSSIPGQSYEQYF.

This chain uses TRBV5-5 with TRBJ2-3, with 7 bases lining up with TRBD1. Per the germline V gene, CDR1 is SGHKS and CDR2 is YYEKEE (reference sequence). The V segment lost 2 bases and the J segment 2 bases; nucleotides outside the gene matches: 5. The CDR3 consists of 15 residues. CDR3 residues: CASSLQGRTTDTQYF. The CDR3 bases are TGTGCCAGCAGCTTACAGGGGCGGACCACAGATACGCAGTATTTT.

V gene TRBV6-5 combines with J gene TRBJ2-7; a weak D match, TRBD2 (5 bases). This CDR3 region has 13 residues. Trimming cost V 4 bases and J 3 bases, with 10 bases left between them. Germline V gives CDR1 MNHEY, CDR2 SVGAGI. The CDR3 reads CASSSGKGYEQYF. The DNA of the CDR3 is TGTGCCAGCAGTTCGGGGAAAGGCTACGAGCAGTACTTC.

V gene TRBV4-1 combines with J gene TRBJ2-1, with D hard to call. CDR1 and CDR2 (germline): MGHRA, YSYEKL. Trimming took off 2 bases at V and 0 bases at J, with 8 bases between the two ends. The CDR3 loop spans 15 amino acids. The CDR3: CASSQTVSSYNEQFF. For the CDR3, the DNA is TGCGCCAGCAGCCAAACGGTTAGCTCCTACAATGAGCAGTTCTTC.

This clone was seen only a few times. The chain combines TRBV10-1 with TRBJ1-6, with 9 bases aligning to TRBD1. J lost 7 bases, V lost 5 bases, and 3 bases had no gene match. Germline V lookup: CDR1 WNHNN, CDR2 SYGVQD (reference sequence). The CDR3 has 14 amino acids. The CDR3 bases are TGCGCCAGCAGTCCCGGGACAGGGAATTCACCCCTCCACTTT. It encodes CASSPGTGNSPLHF.

The chain has TRBV7-8 and TRBJ1-4, with a weak D call TRBD1 (6 bases). V shed 3 bases and J shed 8 bases, with 19 bases lying between them. The germline CDR1 and CDR2 sequences are SGHVS and FQNEAQ. There are 16 residues in the CDR3. CDR3 region: CASSFEGTGLEEKLFF. The CDR3 DNA sequence: TGTGCCAGCAGCTTTGAGGGCACAGGGTTAGAGGAAAAACTGTTTTTT.

V usage is TRBV7-2 and J usage is TRBJ2-3, with D tentatively TRBD1 (5 bases). This CDR3 is built from 14 residues. Deletions cut 3 bases from V and 0 bases from J, with 7 bases between. CDR1 and CDR2 (germline): SGHTA, FQGNSA. CDR3 in DNA: TGTGCCAGCAGCTTTAGGACAAGCACAGATACGCAGTATTTT. This gives the protein CASSFRTSTDTQYF. Supplemented by reference TRBV7-2 and TRBJ2-3, the full variable domain reads GAGVSQSPSNKVTEKGKDVELRCDPISGHTALYWYRQSLGQGLEFLIYFQGNSAPDKSGLPSDRFSAERTGGSVSTLTIQRTQQEDSAVYLCASSFRTSTDTQYFGPGTRLTVL.

This clone was picked up a small number of times. The chain employs TRBV9 and TRBJ1-6; perhaps TRBD1 as D (5 bases). There are 16 residues in the CDR3. The V gene's germline CDR1 is SGDLS and CDR2 YYNGEE. The V end lost 3 bases, the J end lost 4 bases, and 14 bases lay between the germline ends. CDR3 DNA sequence: TGTGCCAGCAGCGAGATGGCCGGGACTTATAATTCACCCCTCCACTTT. It translates to CASSEMAGTYNSPLHF.

The V and J genes are TRBV6-5 and TRBJ1-3; weak D call: TRBD1 (5 bases). Germline V gene sequence: CDR1 MNHEY, CDR2 SVGAGI. The V and J ends lost 4 bases and 1 base respectively, with 11 bases between them. The CDR3 runs 15 residues. The DNA of the CDR3 is TGTGCCAGCAGTTTTCGACAGACATCTGGAAACACCATATATTTT. Translating it yields CASSFRQTSGNTIYF.

V usage is TRBV6-1 and J usage is TRBJ1-1, with D perhaps TRBD1 (5 bases). The CDR3 extends over 13 amino acids. V lost 2 bases and J 5 bases, leaving 9 bases between the germline ends. Germline lookup yields CDR1 MNHNS and CDR2 SASEGT. CDR3 bases: TGTGCCAGCAGTGAACAGGGTGGGACTGAAGCTTTCTTT. Its protein is CASSEQGGTEAFF.

The gene calls are TRBV4-1 and TRBJ1-6; D gene ambiguous. The CDR3 has 16 residues. Germline loops: CDR1 MGHRA, CDR2 YSYEKL. The V end lost 1 base, the J end lost 10 bases, and 17 bases lay between the germline ends. The CDR3 DNA reads as TGCGCCAGCAGCCAAGTGGAGGGAGACCGGGGATCACCCCTCCACTTT. It translates to CASSQVEGDRGSPLHF.

This chain connects TRBV7-2 to TRBJ1-4, with 10 bases lining up with TRBD1. Germline V gene sequence: CDR1 SGHTA, CDR2 FQGNSA. CDR3 size: 14 residues. Unmatched junction bases numbered 3, after V lost 3 bases and J lost 8 bases. The CDR3 spells CASSLGQGSEKLFF. The DNA of the CDR3 is TGTGCCAGCAGCTTGGGACAGGGGTCCGAAAAACTGTTTTTT.

The chain joins TRBV7-9 to TRBJ2-1, with 11 bases fitting TRBD2. The germline V gene encodes CDR1 SEHNR and CDR2 FQNEAQ (reference sequence). V was pared by 1 base and J by 6 bases, with 8 bases of the junction left unmatched. This CDR3 comprises 17 residues. The CDR3 DNA sequence: TGTGCCAGCAGCTTAGGACTAGCGGGATGGGAGGGCAATGAGCAGTTCTTC. It yields the protein CASSLGLAGWEGNEQFF.